This T cell receptor (beta chain) was recovered during a study of cytomegalovirus exposure and HLA in healthy donors. The junction had 2 bases not matched to a gene; V was cut back by 4 bases and J by 4 bases. Germline-derived CDR1 and CDR2 are MGHRA and YSYEKL. CDR3 size: 13 residues. Remarks on this clone: Its antigen is unidentified.

Study-level results: Compared with the roughly 730-donor mean, an Asian-associated ancestry cluster reportedly had fewer N-insertions, according to a later analysis.

The PCR made use of 60 Vbeta and 13 Jbeta primers. Repertoires were generated with immunoSEQ multiplex PCR, while TCRdb's copy carries only in-frame clones and drops some. The sample yields 100,000 to 150,000 clones, about 82% seen once. The chain links TRBV4-1 to TRBJ2-5, with 8 positions matching TRBD1. The receptor comes from a female donor in good health and CMV-seropositive. The sequencing input was PBMCs. The CDR3 loop is CASSRTGRETQYF. As DNA, the CDR3 is TGCGCCAGCAGCCGGACAGGGAGAGAGACCCAGTACTTC.